This T cell receptor beta chain was retrieved from a study of T cell repertoires in cytomegalovirus infection. Overall study context: The public TCR beta signatures pointed to both CMV infection and matching HLA type.

TCRdb passed the reads through MiXCR, listing each CDR3 protein once. Of some 100,000 distinct CDR3 sequences in the sample, 23% were seen once. V trimming: 3 bases; J trimming: 7 bases; junction bases outside the gene matches: 3. This CDR3 contains 13 residues. Looked up from germline, CDR1 is SGHDT and CDR2 is YYEEEE. A few counts support this clonotype. The rearrangement links TRBV5-6 to TRBJ1-2, with TRBD1 matching 10 bases. The clonotype was recovered from a human donor in good health (CMV status not recorded). Some clones in this sample may be carry-over from other donors' samples. What was sequenced was CD8+ T cells from PBMCs. The CDR3 DNA follows: TGTGCCAGCAGCTATGGGACAGGGGTTGGCTACACCTTC. It is translated as CASSYGTGVGYTF. Full variable domain (outside the CDR3, taken from reference TRBV5-6 and TRBJ1-2): DAGVTQSPTHLIKTRGQQVTLRCSPKSGHDTVSWYQQALGQGPQFIFQYYEEEERQRGNFPDRFSGHQFPNYSSELNVNALLLGDSALYLCASSYGTGVGYTFGSGTRLTVV.